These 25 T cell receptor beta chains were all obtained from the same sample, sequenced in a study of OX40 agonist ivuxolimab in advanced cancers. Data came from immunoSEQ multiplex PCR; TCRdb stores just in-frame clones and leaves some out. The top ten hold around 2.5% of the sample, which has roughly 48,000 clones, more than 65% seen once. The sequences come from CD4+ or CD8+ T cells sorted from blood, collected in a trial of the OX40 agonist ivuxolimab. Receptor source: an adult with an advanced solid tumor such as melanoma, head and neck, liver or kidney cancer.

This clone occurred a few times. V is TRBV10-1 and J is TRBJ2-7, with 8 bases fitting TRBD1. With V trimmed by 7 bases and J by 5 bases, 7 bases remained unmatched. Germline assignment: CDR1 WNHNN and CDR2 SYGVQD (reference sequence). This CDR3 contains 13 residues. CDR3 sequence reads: CASTTGGRHEQYF. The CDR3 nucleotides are TGCGCCAGCACAACAGGGGGAAGGCACGAGCAGTACTTC.

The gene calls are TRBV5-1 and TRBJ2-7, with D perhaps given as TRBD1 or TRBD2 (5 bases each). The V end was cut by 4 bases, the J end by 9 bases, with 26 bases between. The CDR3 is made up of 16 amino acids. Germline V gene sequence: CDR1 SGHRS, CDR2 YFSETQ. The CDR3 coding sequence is TGCGCCAGCAGCATGGAGTCTGGGACGGCTGCCCGGAGGCAGTACTTC. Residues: CASSMESGTAARRQYF.

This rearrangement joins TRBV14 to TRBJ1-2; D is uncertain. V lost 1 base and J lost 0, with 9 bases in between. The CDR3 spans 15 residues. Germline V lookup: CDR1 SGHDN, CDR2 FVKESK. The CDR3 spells CASSQVHSSNYGYTF. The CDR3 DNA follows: TGTGCCAGCAGCCAAGTACACAGCTCTAACTATGGCTACACCTTC. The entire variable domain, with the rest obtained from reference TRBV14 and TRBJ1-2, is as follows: EAGVTQFPSHSVIEKGQTVTLRCDPISGHDNLYWYRRVMGKEIKFLLHFVKESKQDESGMPNNRFLAERTGGTYSTLKVQPAELEDSGVYFCASSQVHSSNYGYTFGSGTRLTVV.

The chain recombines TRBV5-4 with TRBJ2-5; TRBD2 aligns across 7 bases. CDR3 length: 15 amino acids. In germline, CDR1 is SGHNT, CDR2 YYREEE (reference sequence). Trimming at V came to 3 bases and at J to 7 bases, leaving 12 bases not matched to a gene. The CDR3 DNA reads TGTGCCAGCAGCTCCCGGACTAGTGGGAAGGGGACCCAGTACTTC. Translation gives CASSSRTSGKGTQYF.

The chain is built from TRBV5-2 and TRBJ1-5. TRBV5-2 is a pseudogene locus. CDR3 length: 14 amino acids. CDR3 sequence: CASSQDGGNQPQHF. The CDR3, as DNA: TGTGCCAGCAGCCAAGATGGGGGCAATCAGCCCCAGCATTTT.

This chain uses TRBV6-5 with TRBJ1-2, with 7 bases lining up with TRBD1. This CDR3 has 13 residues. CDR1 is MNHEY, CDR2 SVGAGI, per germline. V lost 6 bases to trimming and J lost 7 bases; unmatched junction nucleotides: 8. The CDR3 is CASRTTGEAGYTF. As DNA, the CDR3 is TGTGCCAGCAGAACAACAGGGGAGGCTGGCTACACCTTC.

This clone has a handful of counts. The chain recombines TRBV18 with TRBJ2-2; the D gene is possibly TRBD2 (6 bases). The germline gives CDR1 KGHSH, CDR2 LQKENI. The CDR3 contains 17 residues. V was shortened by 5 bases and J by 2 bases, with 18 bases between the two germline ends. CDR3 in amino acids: CASSGLGGGVNTGELFF. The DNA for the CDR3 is TGTGCCAGCTCAGGTCTCGGCGGAGGGGTTAACACCGGGGAGCTGTTTTTT.

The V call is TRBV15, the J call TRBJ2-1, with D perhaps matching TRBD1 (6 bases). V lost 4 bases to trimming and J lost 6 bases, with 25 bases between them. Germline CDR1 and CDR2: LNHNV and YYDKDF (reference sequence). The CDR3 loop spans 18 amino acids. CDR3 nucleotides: TGTGCCACCAGCATCAGGGCACCGTACCAGGGGTTGATCAATGAGCAGTTCTTC. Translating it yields CATSIRAPYQGLINEQFF. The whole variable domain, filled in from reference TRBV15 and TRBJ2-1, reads DAMVIQNPRYQVTQFGKPVTLSCSQTLNHNVMYWYQQKSSQAPKLLFHYYDKDFNNEADTPDNFQSRRPNTSFCFLDIRSPGLGDTAMYLCATSIRAPYQGLINEQFFGPGTRLTVL.

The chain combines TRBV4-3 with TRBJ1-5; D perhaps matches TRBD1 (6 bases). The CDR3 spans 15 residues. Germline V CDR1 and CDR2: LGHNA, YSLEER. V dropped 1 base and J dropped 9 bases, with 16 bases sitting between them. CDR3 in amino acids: CASSQGRDTDLPQHF. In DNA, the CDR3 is TGCGCCAGCAGCCAAGGTCGGGACACCGATCTGCCCCAGCATTTT.

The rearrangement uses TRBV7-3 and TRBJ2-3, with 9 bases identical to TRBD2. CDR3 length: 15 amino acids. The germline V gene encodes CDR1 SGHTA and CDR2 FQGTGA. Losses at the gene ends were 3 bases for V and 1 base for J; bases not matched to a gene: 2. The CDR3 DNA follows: TGTGCCAGCAGCTTCCGCGGGGGGGGCACAGATACGCAGTATTTT. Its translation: CASSFRGGGTDTQYF.

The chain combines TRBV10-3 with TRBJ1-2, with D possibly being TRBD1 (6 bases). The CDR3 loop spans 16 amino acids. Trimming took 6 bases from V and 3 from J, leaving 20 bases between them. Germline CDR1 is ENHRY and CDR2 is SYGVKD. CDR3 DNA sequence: TGTGCCATCAGGGGGGGGGCAGGGACCGTTGACTATGGCTACACCTTC. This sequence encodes CAIRGGAGTVDYGYTF.

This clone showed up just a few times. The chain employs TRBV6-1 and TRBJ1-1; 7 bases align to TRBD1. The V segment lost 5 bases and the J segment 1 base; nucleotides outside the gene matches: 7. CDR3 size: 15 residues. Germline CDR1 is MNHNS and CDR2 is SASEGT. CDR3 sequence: CASSPRTGQNTEAFF. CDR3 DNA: TGTGCCAGCAGTCCCCGGACAGGCCAGAACACTGAAGCTTTCTTT.

CDR3: CASSLEVSLVYEQYF. Written as DNA, the CDR3 is TGTGCCAGCAGCTTGGAGGTTAGCTTAGTCTACGAGCAGTACTTC. The chain links TRBV5-8 to TRBJ2-7; D is uncertain. This CDR3 has 15 amino acids. Looked up from germline, CDR1 is SGHTS and CDR2 is YDEGEE. V lost 0 bases and J lost 3, with 13 bases in between.

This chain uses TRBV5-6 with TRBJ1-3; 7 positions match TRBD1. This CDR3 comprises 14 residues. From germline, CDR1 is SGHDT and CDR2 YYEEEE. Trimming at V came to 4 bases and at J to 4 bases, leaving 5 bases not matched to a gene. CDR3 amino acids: CASSPTGTGNTIYF. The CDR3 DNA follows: TGTGCCAGCAGCCCGACAGGGACCGGAAACACCATATATTTT.

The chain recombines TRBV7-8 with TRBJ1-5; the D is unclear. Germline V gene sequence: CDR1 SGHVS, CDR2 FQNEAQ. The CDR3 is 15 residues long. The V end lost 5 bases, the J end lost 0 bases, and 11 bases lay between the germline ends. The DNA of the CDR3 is TGTGCCAGCAGCCGGTTGGCGAATAGCAATCAGCCCCAGCATTTT. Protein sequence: CASSRLANSNQPQHF. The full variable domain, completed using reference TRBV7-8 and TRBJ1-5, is GAGVSQSPRYKVAKRGQDVALRCDPISGHVSLFWYQQALGQGPEFLTYFQNEAQLDKSGLPSDRFFAERPEGSVSTLKIQRTQQEDSAVYLCASSRLANSNQPQHFGDGTRLSIL.

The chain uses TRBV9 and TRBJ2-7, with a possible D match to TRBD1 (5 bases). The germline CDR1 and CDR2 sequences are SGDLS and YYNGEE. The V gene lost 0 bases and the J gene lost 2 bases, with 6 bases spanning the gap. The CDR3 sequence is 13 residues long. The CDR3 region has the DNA TGTGCCAGCAGCGTAGGGACAACCTACGAGCAGTACTTC. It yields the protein CASSVGTTYEQYF.

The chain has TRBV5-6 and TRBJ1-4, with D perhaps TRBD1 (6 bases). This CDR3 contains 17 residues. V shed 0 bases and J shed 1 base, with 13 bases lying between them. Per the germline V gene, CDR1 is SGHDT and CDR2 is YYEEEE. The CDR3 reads CASSLERGHGTNEKLFF. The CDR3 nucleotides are TGTGCCAGCAGCTTGGAGCGGGGGCACGGAACTAATGAAAAACTGTTTTTT.

The CDR3 sequence is CASSKAFSSNQPQHF. The CDR3 DNA is TGTGCCAGCAGCAAAGCGTTTTCAAGTAATCAGCCCCAGCATTTT. The chain is built from TRBV21-1 and TRBJ1-5. TRBV21-1 is a documented pseudogene. CDR3 size: 15 residues.

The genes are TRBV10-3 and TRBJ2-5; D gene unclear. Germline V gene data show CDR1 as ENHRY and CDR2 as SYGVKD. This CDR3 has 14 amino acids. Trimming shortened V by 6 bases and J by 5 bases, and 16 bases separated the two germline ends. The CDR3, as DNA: TGTGCCATCAGCGGAACAGCTCACACGGAGACCCAGTACTTC. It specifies CAISGTAHTETQYF.

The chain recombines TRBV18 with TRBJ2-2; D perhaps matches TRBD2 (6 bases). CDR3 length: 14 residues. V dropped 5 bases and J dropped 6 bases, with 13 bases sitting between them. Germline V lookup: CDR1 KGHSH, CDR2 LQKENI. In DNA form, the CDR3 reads TGTGCCAGCTCATTGAAGGAGGGATCCGGGGAGCTGTTTTTT. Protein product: CASSLKEGSGELFF.

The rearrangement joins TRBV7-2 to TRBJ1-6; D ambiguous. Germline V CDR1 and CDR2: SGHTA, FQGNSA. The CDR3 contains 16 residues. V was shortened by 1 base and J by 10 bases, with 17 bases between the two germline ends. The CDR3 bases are TGTGCCAGCAGCTTAGGAGCCGCAGGCGGACGATCACCCCTCCACTTT. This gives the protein CASSLGAAGGRSPLHF.

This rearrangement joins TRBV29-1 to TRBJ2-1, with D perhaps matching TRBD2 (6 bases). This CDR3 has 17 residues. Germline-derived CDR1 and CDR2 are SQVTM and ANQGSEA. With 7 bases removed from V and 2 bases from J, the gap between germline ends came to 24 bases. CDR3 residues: CSGGTPWGDPTYNEQFF. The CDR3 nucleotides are TGCAGCGGAGGGACCCCGTGGGGGGACCCCACCTACAATGAGCAGTTCTTC.

The CDR3 loop reads CASSSRTSGTGELFF. The CDR3 DNA follows: TGTGCCAGCAGCTCCCGGACTAGCGGCACCGGGGAGCTGTTTTTT. The chain links TRBV7-8 to TRBJ2-2; 10 positions match TRBD2. V shed 4 bases and J 4 bases; nucleotides not matched to a gene: 3. CDR3 size: 15 residues. CDR1 is SGHVS and CDR2 is FQNEAQ in the germline V gene.

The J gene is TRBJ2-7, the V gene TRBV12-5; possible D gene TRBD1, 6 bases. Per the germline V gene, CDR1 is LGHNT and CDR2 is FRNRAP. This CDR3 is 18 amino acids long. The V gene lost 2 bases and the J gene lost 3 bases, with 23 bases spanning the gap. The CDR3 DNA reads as TGTGCTAGTGGTTTGATAGTAATGAAAGGGGGAGTCCTCTACGAGCAGTACTTC. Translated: CASGLIVMKGGVLYEQYF.

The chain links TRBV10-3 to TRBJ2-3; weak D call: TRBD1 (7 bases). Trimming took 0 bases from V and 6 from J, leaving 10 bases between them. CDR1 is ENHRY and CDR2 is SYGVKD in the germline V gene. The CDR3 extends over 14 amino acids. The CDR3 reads CAISESTGRDTQYF. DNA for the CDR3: TGTGCCATCAGTGAGTCGACAGGGAGGGATACGCAGTATTTT.